One and the same sample provided the 28 T cell receptor beta chains below, sequenced in a study of T cell responses to AZD1222 COVID-19 vaccine. TCRdb's copy holds only in-frame clones and misses some; the assay was immunoSEQ multiplex PCR. The repertoire consists of 57,000 or so clones, with approximately 83% occurring once and the leading ten covering roughly an eighth. This specimen consisted of peripheral blood, obtained on day 0 of AZD1222 vaccination. The source is an adult in good health.

The J gene is TRBJ1-5, the V gene TRBV4-1; D unresolved. This CDR3 has 14 residues. From germline, CDR1 is MGHRA and CDR2 YSYEKL. Deletions cut 0 bases from V and 7 bases from J, with 10 bases between. In DNA, the CDR3 is TGCGCCAGCAGCCAAGAGCCGACCTCCCAGCCCCAGCATTTT. It codes for CASSQEPTSQPQHF.

The chain uses TRBV28 and TRBJ2-7; 8 nucleotides align to TRBD1. The J segment lost 5 bases and the V segment lost 6 bases, leaving 12 bases of the junction unmatched. This CDR3 has 15 residues. The germline CDR1 and CDR2 sequences are MDHEN and SYDVKM. CDR3 DNA: TGTGCCAGCAGAAACCGACAGGGGCTGAGGAACGAGCAGTACTTC. Translated: CASRNRQGLRNEQYF.

This chain links TRBV7-9 with TRBJ2-3, with 8 bases matching TRBD1. Germline V gives CDR1 SEHNR, CDR2 FQNEAQ (reference sequence). The V segment lost 5 bases and the J segment 1 base; nucleotides outside the gene matches: 14. The CDR3 sequence is 18 residues long. CDR3 bases: TGTGCCAGCAGCCCGCAACTCGGGGACAGGCTGGGCACAGATACGCAGTATTTT. Translated: CASSPQLGDRLGTDTQYF.

The chain uses TRBV9 and TRBJ2-7; TRBD1 agrees at 7 bases. With V trimmed by 3 bases and J by 0 bases, 6 bases remained unmatched. The CDR3 is made up of 15 amino acids. Germline assignment: CDR1 SGDLS and CDR2 YYNGEE. The CDR3 loop reads CASSGTGFSSYEQYF. CDR3 bases: TGTGCCAGCAGCGGGACAGGATTTAGCTCCTACGAGCAGTACTTC.

This rearrangement joins TRBV14 to TRBJ1-5; D unclear. CDR3 length equals 14 residues. V gave up 3 bases and J gave up 0 bases, with 6 bases separating them. Germline lookup yields CDR1 SGHDN and CDR2 FVKESK. The CDR3 bases are TGTGCCAGCAGCCAGGCTAATAGCAATCAGCCCCAGCATTTT. Its protein product is CASSQANSNQPQHF.

The chain has TRBV10-1 and TRBJ2-3; D unclear. Trimming stripped 5 bases from V and 0 bases from J, with 6 bases between. The CDR3 is 13 residues long. Germline assignment: CDR1 WNHNN and CDR2 SYGVQD (reference sequence). CDR3 nucleotide sequence: TGCGCCAGCAGTTTTGCTAGCACAGATACGCAGTATTTT. Its translation is CASSFASTDTQYF.

V is TRBV9 and J is TRBJ1-3; D perhaps matches TRBD1 (5 bases). The germline V and J ends were trimmed by 0 bases and 0 bases, with 16 bases remaining between them. In germline, CDR1 is SGDLS, CDR2 YYNGEE. The CDR3 consists of 18 residues. This CDR3 reads CASSVGPAGTYSGNTIYF. The CDR3 nucleotides are TGTGCCAGCAGCGTAGGACCCGCAGGGACCTACTCTGGAAACACCATATATTTT.

The rearrangement links TRBV19 to TRBJ2-5, with 8 bases identical to TRBD1. The V and J ends lost 3 bases and 5 bases, in that order; junction bases with no gene match: 5. Per germline, CDR1 LNHDA and CDR2 SQIVND (reference sequence). The CDR3 has 14 residues. The CDR3 nucleotides are TGTGCCAGTAGTATCCAGGGGGCGGCGGAGACCCAGTACTTC. It yields the protein CASSIQGAAETQYF.

V is TRBV4-3 and J is TRBJ2-4; a possible D gene is TRBD2 (6 bases). CDR1 is LGHNA and CDR2 is YSLEER in the germline V gene. The length of the CDR3 is 15 residues. Trimming removed 0 bases at V and 6 bases at J, with 12 bases between. For the CDR3, the DNA is TGCGCCAGCAGCCAAGATCTGAGGGGAGGAAACATTCAGTACTTC. Amino acids: CASSQDLRGGNIQYF.

The CDR3 is CASSGDRGSMKDTQYF. DNA of the CDR3: TGTGCCAGCAGCGGTGACAGGGGGAGTATGAAAGATACGCAGTATTTT. This chain joins TRBV28 and TRBJ2-3, with 9 nucleotides matching TRBD1. Germline CDR1 is MDHEN and CDR2 is SYDVKM. The CDR3 is made up of 16 amino acids. Trimming removed 6 bases from V and 5 bases from J; junction bases left unmatched: 12.

This clone was seen at least ten times. The chain couples TRBV19 to TRBJ1-5; no reliable D call. V was clipped by 3 bases and J by 6 bases, with 12 bases between them. The CDR3 contains 14 residues. Germline CDR1 and CDR2: LNHDA and SQIVND (reference sequence). DNA of the CDR3: TGTGCCAGTAGTATCGGAGTGGACGGTCAGCCCCAGCATTTT. As protein: CASSIGVDGQPQHF. Full variable domain (rest looked up from reference TRBV19 and TRBJ1-5): DGGITQSPKYLFRKEGQNVTLSCEQNLNHDAMYWYRQDPGQGLRLIYYSQIVNDFQKGDIAEGYSVSREKKESFPLTVTSAQKNPTAFYLCASSIGVDGQPQHFGDGTRLSIL.

The rearrangement uses TRBV11-2 and TRBJ2-5; tentative D call: TRBD1 (6 bases). The germline V gene has CDR1 SGHAT and CDR2 FQNNGV. V was cut by 3 bases and J by 2 bases, with 13 bases left in between. The CDR3 is made up of 15 amino acids. In nucleotides, the CDR3 is TGTGCCAGCAGCTTCAGGGGTGATGAACAAGAGACCCAGTACTTC. It specifies CASSFRGDEQETQYF. Full variable domain (outside the CDR3, taken from reference TRBV11-2 and TRBJ2-5): EAGVAQSPRYKIIEKRQSVAFWCNPISGHATLYWYQQILGQGPKLLIQFQNNGVVDDSQLPKDRFSAERLKGVDSTLKIQPAKLEDSAVYLCASSFRGDEQETQYFGPGTRLLVL.

This chain uses TRBV10-3 with TRBJ1-1; unclear D gene. Trimming took off 3 bases at V and 0 bases at J, with 5 bases between the two ends. Germline lookup yields CDR1 ENHRY and CDR2 SYGVKD. This CDR3 has 13 residues. The CDR3 spells CAISDGMNTEAFF. CDR3 nucleotides: TGTGCCATCAGTGACGGTATGAACACTGAAGCTTTCTTT.

The rearrangement uses TRBV6-1 and TRBJ1-2; D might be TRBD1 (5 bases). The germline V gene encodes CDR1 MNHNS and CDR2 SASEGT. The ends were cut back, 3 bases at V and 3 bases at J, with 14 bases in the middle. CDR3 size: 15 residues. The CDR3 DNA is TGTGCCAGCAGTGACCCTCAGGGAGGCGACTATGGCTACACCTTC. Protein: CASSDPQGGDYGYTF.

J is TRBJ1-5 and V is TRBV6-6; the D is unclear. The germline V gene has CDR1 MNHNY and CDR2 SVGAGI (reference sequence). CDR3 size: 14 residues. Trimming pared 5 bases from V and 2 bases from J, leaving 10 bases between. As DNA, the CDR3 is TGTGCCAGCAGTCTAAACCAGGGCAATCAGCCCCAGCATTTT. It yields the protein CASSLNQGNQPQHF.

The rearrangement joins TRBV11-2 to TRBJ1-2; D perhaps matches TRBD1 (6 bases). The germline V gene has CDR1 SGHAT and CDR2 FQNNGV. V gave up 6 bases and J gave up 7 bases, with 21 bases separating them. This CDR3 region has 15 residues. The CDR3 sequence is CASRSLTGRTGGYTF. Here the CDR3 DNA reads TGTGCCAGCAGATCCCTTACAGGGCGTACTGGTGGCTACACCTTC.

J is TRBJ2-2 and V is TRBV3-1 (or the pseudogene TRBV3-2), with unresolved D. From germline, CDR1 is LGHDT and CDR2 YNNKEL (reference sequence). This CDR3 spans 12 amino acids. Deletions cut 0 bases from V and 8 bases from J, with 4 bases between. The CDR3 coding sequence is TGTGCCAGCAGCCAAGATTATGGGGAGCTGTTTTTT. Encoded protein: CASSQDYGELFF.

CDR3 coding DNA: TGTGCCAGCAGTTTCGGGGCAGATACGCAGTATTTT. Translation gives CASSFGADTQYF. J is TRBJ2-3 and V is TRBV12-3 or TRBV12-4, with a weak D call TRBD2 (5 bases). V was pared by 3 bases and J by 4 bases, with 5 bases between. The CDR3 is 12 residues long.

The chain couples TRBV5-1 to TRBJ2-5, with 8 bases lining up with TRBD2. Unmatched junction bases numbered 8, after V lost 1 base and J lost 12 bases. CDR3 size: 13 residues. In germline, CDR1 is SGHRS, CDR2 YFSETQ. The DNA for the CDR3 is TGCGCCAGCAGCTTGCTTAGCGGGGACACGGAGTACTTC. Residues: CASSLLSGDTEYF.

This chain uses TRBV24-1 with TRBJ1-4, with D hard to call. Trimming pared 9 bases from V and 4 bases from J, leaving 5 bases between. This CDR3 has 11 residues. CDR1 is KGHDR, CDR2 SFDVKD, per germline. The CDR3 sequence: CATGHNEKLFF. CDR3 DNA: TGTGCCACCGGTCATAATGAAAAACTGTTTTTT.

V is TRBV7-2 and J is TRBJ2-5; unclear D gene. CDR3 size: 13 residues. V dropped 5 bases and J dropped 2 bases, with 9 bases sitting between them. Germline V lookup: CDR1 SGHTA, CDR2 FQGNSA. The CDR3 is CASSADQQETQYF. The CDR3 DNA sequence: TGTGCCAGCAGCGCCGACCAACAAGAGACCCAGTACTTC.

The J gene is TRBJ2-7, the V gene TRBV6-4; D possibly corresponds to TRBD1 (6 bases). This CDR3 has 17 amino acids. Trimming took off 5 bases at V and 10 bases at J, with 30 bases between the two ends. The germline CDR1 and CDR2 sequences are MRHNA and SNTAGT. The CDR3, as DNA: TGTGCCAGCAGTTTCCAAAGCCGGGACAAGTCCCCAGGTTTACAGTACTTC. This encodes CASSFQSRDKSPGLQYF.

The chain joins TRBV6-5 to TRBJ2-7; 8 bases are shared with TRBD1. The CDR3 length is 15 residues. CDR1 and CDR2 from the germline V gene are MNHEY and SVGAGI. V lost 8 bases to trimming and J lost 0 bases; unmatched junction nucleotides: 9. CDR3 DNA: TGTGCCAGCTATTCTTGGACAGGGAGCTCCTACGAGCAGTACTTC. Its translation is CASYSWTGSSYEQYF.

This clone was detected only a few times. The chain recombines TRBV5-1 with TRBJ1-4; TRBD1 matches 8 bases. Germline CDR1 SGHRS, CDR2 YFSETQ. J gave up 4 bases and V 7 bases, and 6 bases lay outside the gene matches. The length of the CDR3 is 14 residues. The CDR3 loop reads CASGMTGDNEKLFF. The CDR3 DNA is TGCGCCAGCGGGATGACAGGGGATAATGAAAAACTGTTTTTT.

The chain recombines TRBV7-8 with TRBJ1-5, with 7 bases identical to TRBD1. The V gene's germline CDR1 is SGHVS and CDR2 FQNEAQ. V shed 1 base, J shed 2 bases, and the junction held 8 bases outside the gene matches. The CDR3 is 17 amino acids. The CDR3 region has the DNA TGTGCCAGCAGCTTAGGCCCTGGACAGGTCGGCAATCAGCCCCAGCATTTT. Translation gives CASSLGPGQVGNQPQHF.

V gene TRBV5-6 combines with J gene TRBJ1-2; tentative D call: TRBD1 (6 bases). Trimming shortened V by 6 bases and J by 4 bases, and 13 bases separated the two germline ends. The CDR3 sequence is 13 residues long. Germline V gene sequence: CDR1 SGHDT, CDR2 YYEEEE. Here the CDR3 DNA reads TGTGCCAGCATCCAAGGGGGGAGCTATGGCTACACCTTC. Translation gives CASIQGGSYGYTF.

A single count supports this clone. CDR3 protein: CASSFAGGAHNEQFF. In DNA form, the CDR3 reads TGTGCCAGCAGTTTTGCCGGGGGGGCCCACAATGAGCAGTTCTTC. The J gene is TRBJ2-1, the V gene TRBV6-5, with 8 bases identical to TRBD2. Germline CDR1 MNHEY, CDR2 SVGAGI. The CDR3 loop spans 15 amino acids. Trimming removed 4 bases from V and 5 bases from J; junction bases left unmatched: 7.

This clone has only one observation. The chain couples TRBV6-5 to TRBJ2-5; maybe TRBD2 (6 bases). The germline CDR1 and CDR2 sequences are MNHEY and SVGAGI. The CDR3 has 15 amino acids. The V end was cut by 7 bases, the J end by 2 bases, with 17 bases between. This CDR3 is CASNSIAAPQETQYF. CDR3 DNA: TGTGCCAGCAACTCCATAGCGGCTCCTCAAGAGACCCAGTACTTC.